One sample yielded the 29 T cell receptor beta chains listed below, sequenced in a study of blood T cell repertoires in COVID-19. Sequencing used immunoSEQ multiplex PCR; TCRdb keeps in-frame clones, though not all of them. The sample holds 270,000 or so clones, just over 85% seen once. The source material was peripheral blood. All receptors come from a woman under 40 with active or convalescent COVID-19.

J is TRBJ1-1 and V is TRBV12-3 or TRBV12-4; maybe TRBD1 (6 bases). V lost 5 bases, J lost 11 bases, and 18 bases lay in between. There are 13 residues in the CDR3. The DNA for the CDR3 is TGTGCCAGCAGTACTCAGGGGCCCCTAGGGGCTTTCTTT. Residues: CASSTQGPLGAFF.

This sequence joins TRBV7-2 and TRBJ1-1; D is undetermined. Trimming took 1 base from V and 7 from J, leaving 10 bases between them. Germline CDR1 is SGHTA and CDR2 is FQGNSA. The CDR3 is 13 amino acids. CDR3 residues: CASSLVAQLEAFF. DNA for the CDR3: TGTGCCAGCAGCTTAGTTGCACAGCTTGAAGCTTTCTTT.

This chain uses TRBV28 with TRBJ1-5; D is undetermined. Germline V gene data show CDR1 as MDHEN and CDR2 as SYDVKM. With 3 bases removed from V and 0 bases from J, the gap between germline ends came to 6 bases. The CDR3 consists of 14 residues. CDR3 coding DNA: TGTGCCAGCAGTTTCTCAGGTAGCAATCAGCCCCAGCATTTT. Its translation: CASSFSGSNQPQHF.

The V and J genes are TRBV18 and TRBJ2-7; 10 positions match TRBD1. CDR1 is KGHSH and CDR2 is LQKENI in the germline V gene. The CDR3 has 15 amino acids. V lost 4 bases to trimming and J lost 2 bases; unmatched junction nucleotides: 5. This CDR3 reads CASSRGTGDPYEQYF. CDR3 coding DNA: TGTGCCAGCTCACGCGGGACAGGGGACCCCTACGAGCAGTACTTC.

The DNA of the CDR3 is TGTGCCAGCAGCTTAACAGGGGGCGCGGATCAGCCCCAGCATTTT. Its translation: CASSLTGGADQPQHF. The chain is built from TRBV7-9 and TRBJ1-5; 9 nucleotides line up with TRBD1. CDR1 and CDR2 (germline): SEHNR, FQNEAQ (reference sequence). Trimming removed 2 bases from V and 5 bases from J; junction bases left unmatched: 4. The length of the CDR3 is 15 residues.

In its sample, this clone was seen a few times. This sequence joins TRBV27 and TRBJ1-1; tentative D call: TRBD1 (6 bases). CDR3 length equals 13 residues. Germline assignment: CDR1 MNHEY and CDR2 SMNVEV (reference sequence). V lost 1 base and J 7 bases, leaving 10 bases between the germline ends. CDR3 region: CASSLWTTGEAFF. The CDR3, as DNA: TGTGCCAGCAGTTTATGGACGACAGGTGAAGCTTTCTTT.

The chain couples TRBV10-3 to TRBJ1-3, with 11 nucleotides matching TRBD1. This CDR3 is 17 amino acids long. With 2 bases clipped from V and 2 bases from J, the junction kept 5 bases outside the gene matches. Germline lookup yields CDR1 ENHRY and CDR2 SYGVKD. CDR3: CAISEGQGASTGNTIYF. In DNA, the CDR3 is TGTGCCATCAGTGAGGGACAGGGGGCTTCTACTGGAAACACCATATATTTT.

CDR3 in DNA: TGTGCCAGCAGTTTCGCGGGGGAAGGCGGAAAACTGTTTTTT. This gives the protein CASSFAGEGGKLFF. The rearrangement joins TRBV6-5 to TRBJ1-4, with D possibly TRBD1 on 5 matching bases. Germline lookup yields CDR1 MNHEY and CDR2 SVGAGI. Trimming stripped 4 bases from V and 10 bases from J, with 16 bases between. This CDR3 contains 14 residues.

The chain joins TRBV27 to TRBJ1-2; D remains ambiguous. CDR3 length: 16 amino acids. Germline V gives CDR1 MNHEY, CDR2 SMNVEV (reference sequence). The V end was cut by 0 bases, the J end by 2 bases, with 13 bases between. CDR3 bases: TGTGCCAGCAGTTTATCCATCGCCGCGGGGAACTATGGCTACACCTTC. It encodes CASSLSIAAGNYGYTF.

The rearrangement links TRBV18 to TRBJ1-2; unclear D gene. Germline CDR1 KGHSH, CDR2 LQKENI. Trimming left V 2 bases short and J 7 bases short, with 17 bases between. This CDR3 is 15 amino acids long. The chain's CDR3 is CASSPEPSPLSGYTF. The CDR3 bases are TGTGCCAGCTCACCAGAACCCAGTCCCCTCAGTGGCTACACCTTC. Full variable domain (missing parts from reference TRBV18 and TRBJ1-2): NAGVMQNPRHLVRRRGQEARLRCSPMKGHSHVYWYRQLPEEGLKFMVYLQKENIIDESGMPKERFSAEFPKEGPSILRIQQVVRGDSAAYFCASSPEPSPLSGYTFGSGTRLTVV.

This clone was found a few times. The CDR3 loop is CASSAQGIKLFF. The CDR3 DNA reads TGTGCCAGCAGCGCCCAGGGAATAAAACTGTTTTTT. The chain is built from TRBV14 and TRBJ1-4; perhaps TRBD1 as D (5 bases). The germline V and J ends were trimmed by 5 bases and 10 bases, with 11 bases remaining between them. This CDR3 is 12 amino acids long. Germline assignment: CDR1 SGHDN and CDR2 FVKESK.

A single count supports this clone. This chain uses TRBV19 with TRBJ1-5; D is unclear. Germline V gene sequence: CDR1 LNHDA, CDR2 SQIVND (reference sequence). The CDR3 has 11 amino acids. The CDR3 region is CPPGSNQPQHF. The CDR3 DNA sequence: TGTCCACCGGGAAGTAATCAGCCCCAGCATTTT. Full variable domain (missing parts from reference TRBV19 and TRBJ1-5): DGGITQSPKYLFRKEGQNVTLSCEQNLNHDAMYWYRQDPGQGLRLIYYSQIVNDFQKGDIAEGYSVSREKKESFPLTVTSAQKNPTAFYLCPPGSNQPQHFGDGTRLSIL.

This chain links TRBV7-2 with TRBJ1-3; 9 nucleotides match TRBD1. Germline lookup yields CDR1 SGHTA and CDR2 FQGNSA. This CDR3 spans 16 amino acids. With 4 bases clipped from V and 3 bases from J, the junction kept 7 bases outside the gene matches. CDR3 loop: CASSSTGGRFGNTIYF. CDR3 DNA: TGTGCCAGCAGCTCAACAGGGGGCCGCTTTGGAAACACCATATATTTT.

The chain combines TRBV9 with TRBJ1-1; D is uncertain. The germline CDR1 and CDR2 sequences are SGDLS and YYNGEE. Trimming took off 1 base at V and 4 bases at J, with 11 bases between the two ends. This CDR3 region has 14 residues. CDR3 coding DNA: TGTGCCAGCAGCGTAACCGGGTTCGGCACTGAAGCTTTCTTT. Amino acid sequence: CASSVTGFGTEAFF.

The rearrangement links TRBV7-9 to TRBJ2-3, with D perhaps matching TRBD2 (5 bases). This CDR3 is 15 amino acids long. Per the germline V gene, CDR1 is SEHNR and CDR2 is FQNEAQ (reference sequence). V was shortened by 4 bases and J by 4 bases, with 15 bases between the two germline ends. CDR3 coding DNA: TGTGCCAGCAGCTATCAGCGGAGGTTCGCAGATACGCAGTATTTT. Amino acid sequence: CASSYQRRFADTQYF.

The count of this clone is one. This rearrangement joins TRBV28 to TRBJ2-1, with D perhaps TRBD2 (6 bases). CDR3 size: 11 residues. Germline V gene data show CDR1 as MDHEN and CDR2 as SYDVKM. The V and J ends lost 7 bases and 8 bases respectively, with 9 bases between them. CDR3 sequence: CASNWGDEQFF. CDR3 nucleotides: TGTGCCAGCAATTGGGGGGATGAGCAGTTCTTC.

The chain combines TRBV5-1 with TRBJ2-1; 9 nucleotides agree with TRBD1. J was trimmed by 4 bases and V by 2 bases; bases with no gene match: 4. The CDR3 is 15 amino acids. Germline V CDR1 and CDR2: SGHRS, YFSETQ. CDR3 nucleotides: TGCGCCAGCAGCTTACCCGGGACAGGGTACAATGAGCAGTTCTTC. Protein sequence: CASSLPGTGYNEQFF. Variable domain in full (rest from reference TRBV5-1 and TRBJ2-1): KAGVTQTPRYLIKTRGQQVTLSCSPISGHRSVSWYQQTPGQGLQFLFEYFSETQRNKGNFPGRFSGRQFSNSRSEMNVSTLELGDSALYLCASSLPGTGYNEQFFGPGTRLTVL.

This clone was seen more than once but under ten times. This chain uses TRBV6-6 with TRBJ1-1, with D perhaps matching TRBD1 (6 bases). The CDR3 has 18 residues. Germline V gene lookup returns CDR1 MNHNY and CDR2 SVGAGI (reference sequence). V dropped 5 bases and J dropped 4 bases, with 26 bases sitting between them. CDR3 nucleotide sequence: TGTGCCAGCAGTCCCCGATCTCCGGTGGAAGGGGGAAGCACTGAAGCTTTCTTT. Translation gives CASSPRSPVEGGSTEAFF.

The gene calls are TRBV4-2 and TRBJ1-4, with 9 bases that match TRBD1. This CDR3 region has 13 residues. The V gene's germline CDR1 is LGHNA and CDR2 YNFKEQ. V was pared by 7 bases and J by 7 bases, with 4 bases of the junction left unmatched. In DNA form, the CDR3 reads TGTGCCAGCAAACCGACAGGGGGTGAAAAACTGTTTTTT. Protein sequence: CASKPTGGEKLFF.

In its sample, this clone was seen a few times. The chain recombines TRBV4-1 with TRBJ1-6; D is unresolved. Germline V gives CDR1 MGHRA, CDR2 YSYEKL. This CDR3 contains 17 residues. Trimming removed 0 bases from V and 0 bases from J, with 9 bases in between. The CDR3, as DNA: TGCGCCAGCAGCCAAGAGGCGGCTAGCTCCTATAATTCACCCCTCCACTTT. It codes for CASSQEAASSYNSPLHF.

In this sample, this clone turned up once. The V gene is TRBV3-1 (or the pseudogene TRBV3-2), the J gene TRBJ1-4, with 9 bases aligning to TRBD1. After removal of 5 bases from V and 8 bases from J, the junction contained 9 bases not matched to a gene. Per the germline V gene, CDR1 is LGHDT and CDR2 is YNNKEL (reference sequence). This CDR3 region has 15 residues. CDR3 DNA: TGTGCCAGCAGCGTCACCGGGACAGGGAGGGAAAAACTGTTTTTT. Translating gives CASSVTGTGREKLFF.

This sequence joins TRBV24-1 and TRBJ2-1; D is perhaps TRBD1 (5 bases). Germline loops: CDR1 KGHDR, CDR2 SFDVKD. Trimming shortened V by 3 bases and J by 1 base, and 9 bases separated the two germline ends. The CDR3 spans 15 residues. The CDR3 loop is CATSDKSGSYNEQFF. The DNA for the CDR3 is TGTGCCACCAGTGATAAGTCAGGGTCCTACAATGAGCAGTTCTTC.

V and J are TRBV15 and TRBJ1-4, with D perhaps matching TRBD1 (6 bases). Germline V lookup: CDR1 LNHNV, CDR2 YYDKDF (reference sequence). V was cut by 8 bases and J by 1 base, with 14 bases left in between. There are 15 residues in the CDR3. DNA for the CDR3: TGTGCCACCGCCCAGGGGAGGGAAACTAATGAAAAACTGTTTTTT. Encoded protein: CATAQGRETNEKLFF.

For the CDR3, the DNA is TGCGCCAGCAGTGAGCAGGGACACGGGCTGTTTTTT. As protein: CASSEQGHGLFF. The chain joins TRBV10-2 to TRBJ2-2, with D tentatively TRBD1 (6 bases). CDR1 and CDR2 (germline): WSHSY, SAAADI. V was clipped by 2 bases and J by 13 bases, with 11 bases between them. The CDR3 extends over 12 amino acids.

The chain combines TRBV3-1 (or the pseudogene TRBV3-2) with TRBJ2-5, with TRBD2 as a possible D gene (5 bases). The CDR3 runs to 15 residues. Per the germline V gene, CDR1 is LGHDT and CDR2 is YNNKEL (reference sequence). Trimming removed 4 bases at V and 7 bases at J, with 19 bases between. CDR3 protein: CASSPRDGLPLTQYF. DNA of the CDR3: TGTGCCAGCAGCCCTCGGGATGGGCTCCCACTGACCCAGTACTTC.

The rearrangement links TRBV5-6 to TRBJ1-1, with unresolved D. The CDR3 is 11 amino acids. Trimming pared 5 bases from V and 8 bases from J, leaving 10 bases between. Germline values: CDR1 SGHDT, CDR2 YYEEEE. The DNA for the CDR3 is TGTGCCAGCAGTTTTCTCTTCGAAGCTTTCTTT. Translation gives CASSFLFEAFF.

The gene calls are TRBV2 and TRBJ2-1; the D gene is possibly TRBD1 (5 bases). This CDR3 region has 12 residues. V lost 4 bases, J lost 12 bases, and 13 bases lay in between. Germline CDR1 and CDR2: SNHLY and FYNNEI. The CDR3 sequence is CASSGGDSVQFF. CDR3 in DNA: TGTGCCAGCAGTGGGGGCGACAGTGTGCAGTTCTTC.

The chain is built from TRBV5-8 and TRBJ2-7, with 10 bases matching TRBD2. CDR1 is SGHTS, CDR2 YDEGEE, per germline. CDR3 length: 16 amino acids. Trimming took 4 bases from V and 0 from J; bases not matched to a gene: 7. The CDR3 loop reads CASSTLAGGLSYEQYF. The CDR3 DNA follows: TGTGCCAGCAGCACCTTAGCGGGGGGCCTCTCCTACGAGCAGTACTTC. The full variable domain, completed using reference TRBV5-8 and TRBJ2-7, is EAGVTQSPTHLIKTRGQQATLRCSPISGHTSVYWYQQALGLGLQFLLWYDEGEERNRGNFPPRFSGRQFPNYSSELNVNALELEDSALYLCASSTLAGGLSYEQYFGPGTRLTVT.

CDR3 sequence (DNA): TGCAGCGTTGGAGGCGGGCTCGCCTACGAGCAGTACTTC. This codes for CSVGGGLAYEQYF. The V gene is TRBV29-1, the J gene TRBJ2-7; a possible D gene is TRBD2 (5 bases). The CDR3 is 13 residues long. Germline V gene sequence: CDR1 SQVTM, CDR2 ANQGSEA. Trimming pared 4 bases from V and 2 bases from J, leaving 12 bases between.